Listed below are T cell receptor beta chains from one sample, sequenced in a study of OX40 agonist ivuxolimab in advanced cancers. The protocol was immunoSEQ multiplex PCR, while the TCRdb copy is restricted to in-frame clones and leaves out a portion. The table includes over 90,000 clones, 90% detected once. Sequences were derived from CD4+ or CD8+ T cells sorted from blood, sampled in a trial of the OX40 agonist ivuxolimab. These receptors all come from an adult with an advanced solid tumor such as melanoma, head and neck, liver or kidney cancer. The conserved cysteine and the conserved F or W are not part of the CDR3 here. The order of the fields is D gene, V gene, clone size, J gene, CDR3 protein. The D gene is left open where the match is weak. Rows give clone size only sometimes, using once, few, many, or a class for an expanded clone.

NA,TRBV19,NA,TRBJ2-7,ASSIGPTGRIPYEQY
NA,TRBV7-6,once,TRBJ2-5,ASSLELERETQY
NA,TRBV5-1,NA,TRBJ2-5,ASSLVGVPETQY
TRBD2,TRBV5-4,NA,TRBJ2-3,ASSSDGGGTDTQY
NA,TRBV19,NA,TRBJ2-1,ASSIEATLRQF
NA,TRBV6-4,few,TRBJ2-3,ASSEDFPTDTQY
NA,TRBV18,NA,TRBJ2-4,ASSPGFLVRSQNIQY
TRBD2,TRBV7-9,NA,TRBJ2-5,ASSFSLPGRGRETQY
NA,TRBV30,NA,TRBJ1-3,AWSVLLGNTIY
TRBD1,TRBV5-4,NA,TRBJ1-3,ASSRDSILSGNTIY
TRBD1,TRBV5-4,NA,TRBJ1-1,ASSLPGTGTEAF
NA,TRBV5-6,NA,TRBJ1-2,ASAPTGGYGYT
NA,TRBV7-6,NA,TRBJ2-2,ASSAGLRGELF
NA,TRBV6-5,NA,TRBJ2-5,ASSYRQPGETQY
NA,TRBV28,NA,TRBJ1-1,ASSSWTARNTEAF
NA,TRBV11-2,NA,TRBJ2-3,ASSFRLGLEATDTQY
NA,TRBV27,NA,TRBJ1-5,ASSLLAGSPNQPQH
NA,TRBV9,NA,TRBJ1-1,ASSVSGIWDTEAF
TRBD2,TRBV19,NA,TRBJ2-7,ASSLAGKYEQY
NA,TRBV6-5,NA,TRBJ1-4,ASSYSVREKLF
NA,TRBV5-1,NA,TRBJ2-5,ASSLGFRSKREETQY
TRBD1,TRBV29-1,NA,TRBJ2-2,SGQPGQKTGELF
NA,TRBV14,NA,TRBJ2-3,ASSQELRDTQY
NA,TRBV27,once,TRBJ2-2,ASSLLSVYPGELF
NA,TRBV5-4,NA,TRBJ2-2,ASRSQSYPGELF
TRBD1,TRBV19,NA,TRBJ2-5,ASSRQGQWETQY
TRBD1,TRBV2,NA,TRBJ1-4,ASSEANQGVKLF
NA,TRBV29-1,once,TRBJ2-7,ICIGGGEQY
NA,TRBV2,NA,TRBJ2-2,ASSEVVGNTGELF
NA,TRBV6-1,NA,TRBJ2-1,ASFSVGNEQF
NA,TRBV5-1,NA,TRBJ1-4,ASSSTEGTLKKLF
NA,TRBV6-1,NA,TRBJ2-7,ASPSGVEQY
NA,TRBV7-2,NA,TRBJ2-7,ASSSVRGNEQY
TRBD1,TRBV30,NA,TRBJ1-2,AWSARGPPNYGYT
NA,TRBV19,NA,TRBJ2-5,ASSTGTGETQY
TRBD2,TRBV7-6,NA,TRBJ2-1,ASSGPSGRDNEQF